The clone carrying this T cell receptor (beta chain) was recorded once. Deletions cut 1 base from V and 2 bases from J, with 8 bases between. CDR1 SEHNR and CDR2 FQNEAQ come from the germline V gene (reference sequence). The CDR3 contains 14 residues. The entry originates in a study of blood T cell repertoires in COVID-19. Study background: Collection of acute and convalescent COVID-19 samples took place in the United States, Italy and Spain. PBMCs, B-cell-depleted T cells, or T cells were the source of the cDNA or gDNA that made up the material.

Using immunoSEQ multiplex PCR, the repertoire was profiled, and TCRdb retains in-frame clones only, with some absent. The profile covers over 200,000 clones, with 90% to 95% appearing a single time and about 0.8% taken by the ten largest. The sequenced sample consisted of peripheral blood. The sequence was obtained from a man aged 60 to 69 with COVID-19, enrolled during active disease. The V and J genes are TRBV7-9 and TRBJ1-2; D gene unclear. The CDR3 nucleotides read TGTGCCAGCAGCTTAGTTGTTCAGAACTATGGCTACACCTTC. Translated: CASSLVVQNYGYTF. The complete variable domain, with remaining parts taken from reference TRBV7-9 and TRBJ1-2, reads DTGVSQNPRHKITKRGQNVTFRCDPISEHNRLYWYRQTLGQGPEFLTYFQNEAQLEKSRLLSDRFSAERPKGSFSTLEIQRTEQGDSAMYLCASSLVVQNYGYTFGSGTRLTVV.